These 17 T cell receptor beta chains came from one sample sequenced in a study of CD4 T cells in relation to SARS-CoV-2 and coronaviruses. No antigens are known for them. Generated by immunoSEQ multiplex PCR, the TCRdb table keeps only in-frame clones and is missing some. The sample has 40,000 to 50,000 clones, 75% to 90% seen once. Sequencing used naive CD4+ T cells from PBMCs, cultured in vitro. Subset of the sample: naive CD4+ T cells isolated by negative enrichment. Receptors were obtained from an adult with COVID-19.

This chain joins TRBV5-1 and TRBJ2-5; no definite D call. Germline V gives CDR1 SGHRS, CDR2 YFSETQ. V lost 4 bases, J lost 5 bases, and 18 bases lay in between. The CDR3 extends over 15 amino acids. In DNA form, the CDR3 reads TGCGCCAGCAGCCTGGGGTCCCCGGTGGTGGAGACCCAGTACTTC. Amino acids: CASSLGSPVVETQYF.

The table lists this clone with a count of one. The chain joins TRBV5-6 to TRBJ2-5; D could derive from TRBD1 or TRBD2 (6 bases each). Trimming cost V 5 bases and J 2 bases, with 16 bases left between them. This CDR3 comprises 15 residues. Germline V CDR1 and CDR2: SGHDT, YYEEEE. In DNA form, the CDR3 reads TGTGCCAGCAGATTCGGGCCGGGGGCACAAGAGACCCAGTACTTC. Translated, it gives CASRFGPGAQETQYF.

The chain links TRBV5-1 to TRBJ2-1, with 9 bases fitting TRBD2. The germline V gene has CDR1 SGHRS and CDR2 YFSETQ. Trimming at V came to 2 bases and at J to 4 bases, leaving 10 bases not matched to a gene. The CDR3 totals 17 residues. CDR3 residues: CASSFRAGGSGYNEQFF. The DNA of the CDR3 is TGCGCCAGCAGCTTTCGGGCGGGAGGGTCAGGATACAATGAGCAGTTCTTC.

The rearrangement uses TRBV7-9 and TRBJ2-5, with 9 bases fitting TRBD1. Trimming cost V 5 bases and J 2 bases; bases outside gene matches: 9. Germline V CDR1 and CDR2: SEHNR, FQNEAQ (reference sequence). This CDR3 is 16 amino acids long. The CDR3, as DNA: TGTGCCAGCAGCAGACGCGGGACAGGGTGGCAAGAGACCCAGTACTTC. Its translation is CASSRRGTGWQETQYF.

V gene TRBV11-2 combines with J gene TRBJ2-7, with 10 bases aligning to TRBD1. The CDR3 length is 14 residues. Looked up from germline, CDR1 is SGHAT and CDR2 is FQNNGV. The V gene end was trimmed by 4 bases and the J gene end by 6 bases; junction bases not matched to a gene: 6. CDR3 coding DNA: TGTGCCAGCAGCTGGGACAGGGGTTCTGGCGAGCAGTACTTC. Translated: CASSWDRGSGEQYF.

The rearrangement links TRBV30 to TRBJ2-7, with D perhaps TRBD1 (5 bases). V lost 4 bases, J lost 2 bases, and 15 bases lay in between. The CDR3 consists of 14 residues. Germline CDR1 is GTSNPN and CDR2 is SVGIG (reference sequence). The chain's CDR3 is CAWTGSKTPYEQYF. Written as DNA, the CDR3 is TGTGCCTGGACAGGGTCAAAAACTCCCTACGAGCAGTACTTC.

The V and J genes are TRBV5-1 and TRBJ2-1; 8 bases agree with TRBD2. The CDR3 runs 15 residues. The germline V gene has CDR1 SGHRS and CDR2 YFSETQ. After removal of 5 bases from V and 4 bases from J, the junction contained 8 bases not matched to a gene. The CDR3 nucleotides are TGCGCCAGCAGTCCTCTTAGCGGGAAATACAATGAGCAGTTCTTC. Translation gives CASSPLSGKYNEQFF.

J is TRBJ2-7 and V is TRBV7-2; D uncertain. The CDR3 extends over 14 amino acids. Germline V gene lookup returns CDR1 SGHTA and CDR2 FQGNSA. The ends were cut back, 6 bases at V and 3 bases at J, with 15 bases in the middle. The CDR3 protein is CASRPADGRYEQYF. CDR3 DNA: TGTGCCAGCAGGCCCGCGGACGGTCGCTACGAGCAGTACTTC.

The chain carries TRBV9 and TRBJ2-1; the D gene is possibly TRBD2 (5 bases). Germline CDR1 SGDLS, CDR2 YYNGEE. The germline V and J ends were trimmed by 0 bases and 5 bases, with 9 bases remaining between them. The CDR3 runs to 14 residues. CDR3 sequence reads: CASSVAEAHNEQFF. CDR3 nucleotide sequence: TGTGCCAGCAGCGTAGCGGAGGCCCACAATGAGCAGTTCTTC.

This clone showed up just a few times. The rearrangement joins TRBV5-4 to TRBJ2-2, with D perhaps given as TRBD1 or TRBD2 (5 bases each). Germline CDR1 is SGHNT and CDR2 is YYREEE (reference sequence). Deletions cut 4 bases from V and 4 bases from J, with 17 bases between. The CDR3 spans 16 residues. CDR3 nucleotide sequence: TGTGCCAGCAGCCCGGGACGTGGCCAGGGCACCGGGGAGCTGTTTTTT. Its protein product is CASSPGRGQGTGELFF.

The chain uses TRBV6-5 and TRBJ2-3; D perhaps matches TRBD1 (6 bases). Trimming took 2 bases from V and 2 from J, leaving 11 bases between them. Per the germline V gene, CDR1 is MNHEY and CDR2 is SVGAGI. The CDR3 covers 15 residues. The CDR3 is CASSYPGTTTDTQYF. The CDR3 nucleotides read TGTGCCAGCAGTTACCCGGGGACAACCACAGATACGCAGTATTTT.

This clone appeared a single time. The genes are TRBV5-1 and TRBJ2-7, with D unclear. The CDR3 sequence is 12 residues long. Germline values: CDR1 SGHRS, CDR2 YFSETQ. Trimming shortened V by 3 bases and J by 0 bases, and 4 bases separated the two germline ends. The CDR3 sequence is CASSWDSYEQYF. DNA for the CDR3: TGCGCCAGCAGCTGGGACTCCTACGAGCAGTACTTC.

The chain couples TRBV6-5 to TRBJ1-6; D perhaps matches TRBD1 (5 bases). The CDR3 covers 13 residues. The V end lost 6 bases, the J end lost 10 bases, and 13 bases lay between the germline ends. CDR1 is MNHEY and CDR2 is SVGAGI in the germline V gene. This CDR3 reads CASSRDEESPLHF. CDR3 sequence (DNA): TGTGCCAGCAGCCGGGACGAGGAGTCACCCCTCCACTTT.

This clone appeared a single time. The chain's CDR3 is CASSYPGGAEEQYF. In DNA form, the CDR3 reads TGCGCCAGCAGCTACCCAGGAGGCGCGGAAGAGCAGTACTTC. V is TRBV5-1 and J is TRBJ2-7; D might be TRBD2 (5 bases). The CDR3 is made up of 14 amino acids. Germline assignment: CDR1 SGHRS and CDR2 YFSETQ. The V end was cut by 3 bases, the J end by 7 bases, with 17 bases between.

The gene calls are TRBV6-6 and TRBJ1-6; 7 nucleotides agree with TRBD1. Germline V gene data show CDR1 as MNHNY and CDR2 as SVGAGI (reference sequence). V was clipped by 8 bases and J by 8 bases; unmatched bases: 9. The CDR3 is 14 amino acids. The CDR3 is CASGLQGPDSPLHF. For the CDR3, the DNA is TGTGCCAGCGGCCTACAGGGGCCGGATTCACCCCTCCACTTT.

The chain is built from TRBV29-1 and TRBJ2-1; 8 bases align to TRBD1. Trimming took 4 bases from V and 6 from J; bases not matched to a gene: 5. The CDR3 spans 13 residues. Germline values: CDR1 SQVTM, CDR2 ANQGSEA. The chain's CDR3 is CSVAETGVNEQFF. DNA of the CDR3: TGCAGCGTTGCGGAGACAGGGGTCAATGAGCAGTTCTTC.

The rearrangement uses TRBV28 and TRBJ2-5, with D possibly being TRBD2 (5 bases). Germline V gene lookup returns CDR1 MDHEN and CDR2 SYDVKM. This CDR3 region has 13 residues. Trimming removed 7 bases at V and 5 bases at J, with 14 bases between. As DNA, the CDR3 is TGTGCCAGCACCCCCGCGGGCCGTGAGACCCAGTACTTC. Translation: CASTPAGRETQYF.